This passage covers 5 T cell receptor beta chains from one sample sequenced in a study of CD8 T cells in ankylosing spondylitis. MiXCR, run by TCRdb on the 5' RACE reads, gives a single entry per CDR3 protein. The sample contains a few hundred thousand distinct CDR3 sequences, 20% of which appear only once. Sequences were obtained from blood, either unsorted or a sorted T cell fraction (not recorded which). The receptors were sampled from a male donor with ankylosing spondylitis or in good health (not recorded which).

This clonotype was detected a few times. The chain links TRBV7-9 to TRBJ2-2, with 8 positions matching TRBD1. Germline V gives CDR1 SEHNR, CDR2 FQNEAQ (reference sequence). With V trimmed by 5 bases and J by 0 bases, 8 bases remained unmatched. This CDR3 comprises 17 residues. The CDR3 region is CASSPLPGQANTGELFF. CDR3 DNA sequence: TGTGCCAGCAGCCCCCTCCCGGGACAGGCGAACACCGGGGAGCTGTTTTTT.

This clonotype showed up just a few times. The CDR3 here is CASSYPGQGGSYEQYF. The CDR3 DNA follows: TGTGCCAGCAGCTACCCCGGACAGGGGGGGTCCTACGAGCAGTACTTC. This chain joins TRBV7-8 and TRBJ2-7; 10 nucleotides agree with TRBD1. Germline CDR1 reads SGHVS; CDR2 reads FQNEAQ. This CDR3 is built from 16 residues. Trimming cost V 4 bases and J 1 base; bases outside gene matches: 7.

This clonotype was detected a few times. This chain links TRBV5-1 with TRBJ2-7; no reliable D call. CDR3 length equals 12 residues. Between the trimmed V and J ends, which lost 4 bases and 7 bases, there was a span of 12 bases. The germline V gene encodes CDR1 SGHRS and CDR2 YFSETQ. CDR3 in amino acids: CASSVFLGEQYF. The CDR3 nucleotides read TGCGCCAGCAGCGTGTTTTTGGGTGAGCAGTACTTC.

The CDR3 nucleotides read TGTGCCAGCAGTACCACAGGGCTTGGGTACGAGCAGTACTTC. This sequence encodes CASSTTGLGYEQYF. V gene TRBV27 combines with J gene TRBJ2-7; possible D gene TRBD1, 6 bases. V gave up 5 bases and J gave up 4 bases, with 15 bases separating them. This CDR3 has 14 amino acids. Germline V gene sequence: CDR1 MNHEY, CDR2 SMNVEV (reference sequence).

This chain links TRBV13 with TRBJ2-1, with D possibly matching TRBD2 (6 bases). Deletions cut 0 bases from V and 7 bases from J, with 10 bases between. Germline CDR1 is PRHDT and CDR2 is FYEKMQ (reference sequence). CDR3 size: 14 residues. CDR3 nucleotides: TGTGCCAGCAGCTTAGGCCTGGAGGGTAATGAGCAGTTCTTC. This sequence encodes CASSLGLEGNEQFF. The variable domain in full, with the rest retrieved from reference TRBV13 and TRBJ2-1, is AAGVIQSPRHLIKEKRETATLKCYPIPRHDTVYWYQQGPGQDPQFLISFYEKMQSDKGSIPDRFSAQQFSDYHSELNMSSLELGDSALYFCASSLGLEGNEQFFGPGTRLTVL.